This T cell receptor beta chain was observed in a study of T cells in Graves' hyperthyroidism and ophthalmopathy. TCR beta CDR3 regions were amplified from RNA transcripts. First-round RT-PCR of the TCR CDR3 relied on the HTBI primer set. A single record per CDR3 protein comes from TCRdb applying MiXCR to the multiplex PCR reads. The sample gives around 340,000 distinct CDR3 sequences, around 20% of which show up once; around 48% is in the top ten. Germline assignment: CDR1 DFQATT and CDR2 SNEGSKA (reference sequence). The CDR3 spans 15 residues. With 1 base clipped from V and 4 bases from J, the junction kept 4 bases outside the gene matches. This clonotype was counted many times.

The rearrangement uses TRBV20-1 and TRBJ2-1; 10 bases match TRBD2. Sequences were obtained from blood. This sequence originates from a woman aged 45 to 65 with Graves' hyperthyroidism. The CDR3 DNA reads TGCAGTGCTAGAGCGTCTAGCGGGGGTTACAATGAGCAGTTCTTC. It translates to CSARASSGGYNEQFF.